One and the same sample provided the 11 T cell receptor beta chains below, sequenced in a study of shared clonotypes between healthy human individuals (dated by TCRdb to 2018 to 2020). For the CD8 naive samples, CD45RO-negative cells were positively selected for CCR7, yielding a CD45RA+CCR7+ population from which TemRA cells were excluded. The method was the immunoSEQ multiplex PCR assay. The table comes from immuneACCESS by way of TCRdb, which keeps in-frame sequences with V and J called. Part of the clones is missing from these tables; in studies checked, under half for an unresolved V gene and the rest for unknown reasons. The sample records some 600,000 clones, roughly 96% of which are singletons. The ten largest clones capture more than 0.085% of the sample. Input material: naive CD8+ T cells sorted from blood. The sample's cell subset or site label is to be understood as: CD45RA+CCR7+. The receptors shown here come from a woman in her 30s in good health.

The V call is TRBV7-9, the J call TRBJ1-6; 7 nucleotides agree with TRBD1. This CDR3 region has 14 residues. Germline V gene lookup returns CDR1 SEHNR and CDR2 FQNEAQ (reference sequence). V trimming: 6 bases; J trimming: 8 bases; junction bases outside the gene matches: 7. CDR3 residues: CASRSDRPYSPLHF. DNA of the CDR3: TGTGCCAGCAGATCGGACAGGCCTTATTCACCCCTCCACTTT.

The rearrangement uses TRBV4-1 and TRBJ2-4; the D gene is possibly TRBD2 (5 bases). This CDR3 spans 15 amino acids. V lost 1 base to trimming and J lost 1 base, with 8 bases between them. Germline V lookup: CDR1 MGHRA, CDR2 YSYEKL. The CDR3, as DNA: TGCGCCAGCAGCCAAGCGAGGGCTGCCAAAAACATTCAGTACTTC. Protein product: CASSQARAAKNIQYF.

The rearrangement links TRBV28 to TRBJ2-2; 8 nucleotides agree with TRBD2. The V and J ends lost 3 bases and 3 bases, in that order; junction bases with no gene match: 6. The CDR3 covers 16 residues. Germline CDR1 and CDR2: MDHEN and SYDVKM. The CDR3 sequence: CASSFEAGEDTGELFF. The CDR3 region has the DNA TGTGCCAGCAGTTTCGAAGCGGGAGAGGACACCGGGGAGCTGTTTTTT.

This rearrangement joins TRBV6-6 to TRBJ2-3, with D possibly being TRBD1 or TRBD2 (5 bases each). Germline CDR1 and CDR2: MNHNY and SVGAGI (reference sequence). This CDR3 region has 16 residues. The V and J ends lost 0 bases and 2 bases respectively, with 12 bases between them. The CDR3 DNA reads as TGTGCCAGCAGTTACTCGAATCGGGGACCCACAGATACGCAGTATTTT. Its protein product is CASSYSNRGPTDTQYF.

V and J are TRBV25-1 and TRBJ2-7; possible D gene TRBD1, 6 bases. Deletions cut 1 base from V and 3 bases from J, with 7 bases between. The germline gives CDR1 MGHDK, CDR2 SYGVNS. This CDR3 is built from 13 residues. CDR3 region: CASSELQGYEQYF. The CDR3 DNA sequence: TGTGCCAGCAGTGAATTACAGGGCTACGAGCAGTACTTC.

The DNA for the CDR3 is TGTGCCAGCAGCTCGCCCCCGCGGGACGAGCAGTACTTC. Amino acid sequence: CASSSPPRDEQYF. This rearrangement joins TRBV7-8 to TRBJ2-7, with a possible D match to TRBD2 (5 bases). Trimming removed 4 bases at V and 5 bases at J, with 12 bases between. This CDR3 comprises 13 residues. CDR1 and CDR2 from the germline V gene are SGHVS and FQNEAQ.

The V and J genes are TRBV27 and TRBJ1-4; D call uncertain. Germline CDR1 MNHEY, CDR2 SMNVEV (reference sequence). The V end lost 6 bases, the J end lost 4 bases, and 18 bases lay between the germline ends. The CDR3 covers 16 residues. The CDR3 nucleotides read TGTGCCAGCAGCCGGGGTCCGGGTCTTCTTAATGAAAAACTGTTTTTT. Translation gives CASSRGPGLLNEKLFF.

As DNA, the CDR3 is TGTGCCAGCAGCAAGGTTAGCAATCAGCCCCAGCATTTT. It is translated as CASSKVSNQPQHF. This sequence joins TRBV7-8 and TRBJ1-5; no definite D call. Germline V gene data show CDR1 as SGHVS and CDR2 as FQNEAQ. The CDR3 covers 13 residues. V was trimmed by 5 bases and J by 0 bases, leaving 5 bases between them.

As concerns this clone: Within the sample, other DNA sequences also encode this same CDR3. The rearrangement links TRBV19 to TRBJ2-3; 8 bases map to TRBD2. V lost 1 base, J lost 4 bases, and 1 base stayed unmatched. Germline CDR1 is LNHDA and CDR2 is SQIVND (reference sequence). The CDR3 loop spans 14 amino acids. The CDR3 protein is CASSIAGGADTQYF. CDR3 DNA sequence: TGTGCCAGTAGTATAGCGGGAGGGGCAGATACGCAGTATTTT.

V and J are TRBV6-5 and TRBJ2-2; TRBD2 matches at 8 bases. Trimming cost V 6 bases and J 1 base; bases outside gene matches: 4. The CDR3 sequence is 15 residues long. CDR1 and CDR2 from the germline V gene are MNHEY and SVGAGI. CDR3 sequence: CASRLLAENTGELFF. CDR3 bases: TGTGCCAGCAGATTACTAGCGGAGAACACCGGGGAGCTGTTTTTT.

The chain employs TRBV11-2 and TRBJ2-3; D unclear. V lost 5 bases and J lost 3, with 9 bases in between. Looked up from germline, CDR1 is SGHAT and CDR2 is FQNNGV. This CDR3 has 13 amino acids. CDR3 nucleotides: TGTGCCAGCAGCCCTATGATTACAGATACGCAGTATTTT. It is translated as CASSPMITDTQYF.